These 30 T cell receptor beta chains came from one sample sequenced in a study of patients and donors after allogeneic stem cell transplantation. One entry per CDR3 protein, called by TCRdb with MiXCR from the RT-PCR reads. Of about 960,000 distinct CDR3 sequences listed, roughly 18% were seen once; the top ten hold under 6.5%. The source material was blood, either unsorted or a sorted T cell fraction (not recorded which). Receptor source: a human donor who was either an allogeneic HSCT recipient or a stem cell or donor lymphocyte infusion donor (not recorded which). It is not recorded whose cells these are; they may come from a transplant donor.

This chain joins TRBV6-2 or TRBV6-3 and TRBJ1-2; D gene uncertain. Trimming removed 8 bases from V and 2 bases from J, with 9 bases in between. The CDR3 is made up of 12 amino acids. Germline values: CDR1 MNHEY, CDR2 SVGEGT. The chain's CDR3 is CASEGRNYGYTF. CDR3 nucleotide sequence: TGTGCCAGCGAAGGGCGGAACTATGGCTACACCTTC.

This clonotype occurred a few times. The V and J genes are TRBV15 and TRBJ2-1, with a weak D call TRBD1 (6 bases). From germline, CDR1 is LNHNV and CDR2 YYDKDF (reference sequence). This CDR3 comprises 15 residues. The V end lost 0 bases, the J end lost 6 bases, and 12 bases lay between the germline ends. The CDR3: CATSRDLLDSNEQFF. CDR3 DNA: TGTGCCACCAGCAGAGATCTCTTGGACAGCAATGAGCAGTTCTTC.

This clonotype was observed at least ten times. This chain joins TRBV6-5 and TRBJ2-3; 12 nucleotides align to TRBD2. This CDR3 is built from 19 residues. V lost 2 bases, J lost 1 base, and 10 bases stayed unmatched. Germline-derived CDR1 and CDR2 are MNHEY and SVGAGI. CDR3 coding DNA: TGTGCCAGCAGTTACGATCTAGCGGGGGGGCCTGGGGGCACAGATACGCAGTATTTT. This encodes CASSYDLAGGPGGTDTQYF.

This clonotype turned up a few times. The rearrangement links TRBV5-1 to TRBJ1-1; possibly TRBD1 for D (5 bases). Germline loops: CDR1 SGHRS, CDR2 YFSETQ. This CDR3 region has 14 residues. The V end was cut by 2 bases, the J end by 4 bases, with 12 bases between. The chain's CDR3 is CASSLRAGSTEAFF. CDR3 bases: TGCGCCAGCAGCTTAAGAGCAGGGAGCACTGAAGCTTTCTTT.

The chain is built from TRBV5-6 and TRBJ2-7, with D possibly matching TRBD1 (5 bases). Germline V gene sequence: CDR1 SGHDT, CDR2 YYEEEE. The V and J ends lost 4 bases and 4 bases respectively, with 9 bases between them. This CDR3 has 12 residues. The CDR3 nucleotides read TGTGCCAGCAGCACGACAGAGTACGAGCAGTACTTC. The encoded protein is CASSTTEYEQYF.

The J gene is TRBJ2-3, the V gene TRBV24-1; D is possibly TRBD2 (6 bases). V lost 3 bases, J lost 1 base, and 19 bases lay in between. Germline-derived CDR1 and CDR2 are KGHDR and SFDVKD. This CDR3 has 18 amino acids. For the CDR3, the DNA is TGTGCCACCAGTGATCCACCAGGTCGCGGGATGGGCACAGATACGCAGTATTTT. It translates to CATSDPPGRGMGTDTQYF.

This clonotype showed up just a few times. V gene TRBV29-1 combines with J gene TRBJ1-2, with D maybe TRBD1 (6 bases). This CDR3 has 18 amino acids. V lost 0 bases to trimming and J lost 4 bases, with 24 bases between them. The germline V gene encodes CDR1 SQVTM and CDR2 ANQGSEA. This CDR3 is CSVEDPRGTGQAPYGYTF. In nucleotides, the CDR3 is TGCAGCGTTGAAGACCCAAGGGGAACAGGGCAAGCCCCCTATGGCTACACCTTC.

A note on this clonotype: At one end the junction does not follow the germline gene, possibly because of a read error. The chain is built from TRBV20-1 and TRBJ2-1; TRBD2 matches 16 bases. The CDR3 spans 21 residues. Germline V lookup: CDR1 DFQATT, CDR2 SNEGSKA (reference sequence). CDR3 sequence: CSARDYLGTSGGASSYNEQFF. The CDR3 nucleotides read TGCAGTGCTCGAGACTATCTCGGGACTAGCGGGGGGGCGAGCTCCTACAATGAGCAGTTCTTC.

This clonotype occurred a few times. The chain recombines TRBV10-3 with TRBJ2-3; possibly TRBD2 for D (6 bases). V gave up 4 bases and J gave up 0 bases, with 14 bases separating them. CDR1 is ENHRY and CDR2 is SYGVKD in the germline V gene. This CDR3 spans 16 amino acids. CDR3 sequence (DNA): TGTGCCATCAGTGTATACAGCGGGCCCAGCACAGATACGCAGTATTTT. It yields the protein CAISVYSGPSTDTQYF.

This clonotype showed up just a few times. The chain uses TRBV12-3 or TRBV12-4 and TRBJ1-1; D may be TRBD1 (5 bases). The CDR3 runs 16 residues. Between the trimmed V and J ends, which lost 2 bases and 1 base, there was a span of 14 bases. The CDR3, as DNA: TGTGCCAGCAGTTTATCCTCAGGGACCCAGAACACTGAAGCTTTCTTT. Its protein is CASSLSSGTQNTEAFF.

The chain has TRBV24-1 and TRBJ1-1; D is unclear. CDR1 KGHDR and CDR2 SFDVKD come from the germline V gene. V shed 5 bases and J shed 6 bases, with 9 bases lying between them. The CDR3 totals 12 residues. Written as DNA, the CDR3 is TGTGCCACCAGTGCAAGTAGGGCTGAAGCTTTCTTT. Its protein product is CATSASRAEAFF.

This clonotype came up a few times. V usage is TRBV20-1 and J usage is TRBJ1-1; D call uncertain. CDR1 is DFQATT, CDR2 SNEGSKA, per germline (reference sequence). V lost 3 bases and J 6 bases, leaving 11 bases between the germline ends. The CDR3 totals 12 residues. CDR3 DNA: TGCAGTGCTAGTTGGGGAGTTCCTGAAGCTTTCTTT. Residues: CSASWGVPEAFF.

This clonotype turned up a few times. The V call is TRBV27, the J call TRBJ2-5; perhaps TRBD2 as D (5 bases). Germline V lookup: CDR1 MNHEY, CDR2 SMNVEV (reference sequence). The V end lost 5 bases, the J end lost 2 bases, and 15 bases lay between the germline ends. This CDR3 has 15 amino acids. The CDR3 loop is CASSPLLAIQETQYF. CDR3 bases: TGTGCCAGCAGTCCACTCTTAGCGATTCAAGAGACCCAGTACTTC.

The gene calls are TRBV11-3 and TRBJ2-1, with TRBD2 matching 8 bases. CDR3 length: 15 residues. Per germline, CDR1 SGHNT and CDR2 YENEEA. Trimming took 5 bases from V and 7 from J; bases not matched to a gene: 10. The CDR3 sequence is CASSPVAGPGNEQFF. The CDR3 bases are TGTGCCAGCAGCCCTGTAGCGGGACCGGGGAATGAGCAGTTCTTC. Full variable domain (missing parts from reference TRBV11-3 and TRBJ2-1): EAGVVQSPRYKIIEKKQPVAFWCNPISGHNTLYWYLQNLGQGPELLIRYENEEAVDDSQLPKDRFSAERLKGVDSTLKIQPAELGDSAVYLCASSPVAGPGNEQFFGPGTRLTVL.

The rearrangement links TRBV5-1 to TRBJ1-3; 8 nucleotides line up with TRBD1. The CDR3 covers 15 residues. Losses at the gene ends were 4 bases for V and 0 bases for J; bases not matched to a gene: 3. Per the germline V gene, CDR1 is SGHRS and CDR2 is YFSETQ. The CDR3 is CASSIGTGSGNTIYF. DNA for the CDR3: TGCGCCAGCAGCATAGGGACAGGCTCTGGAAACACCATATATTTT. The variable domain in full, with the rest retrieved from reference TRBV5-1 and TRBJ1-3, is KAGVTQTPRYLIKTRGQQVTLSCSPISGHRSVSWYQQTPGQGLQFLFEYFSETQRNKGNFPGRFSGRQFSNSRSEMNVSTLELGDSALYLCASSIGTGSGNTIYFGEGSWLTVV.

The chain couples TRBV6-1 to TRBJ1-1; TRBD1 agrees at 11 bases. Unmatched junction bases numbered 14, after V lost 7 bases and J lost 1 base. Germline CDR1 MNHNS, CDR2 SASEGT. The CDR3 contains 18 residues. CDR3 loop: CASTKGQGGMAQNTEAFF. CDR3 in DNA: TGTGCCAGCACGAAGGGACAGGGGGGTATGGCACAGAACACTGAAGCTTTCTTT.

This clonotype was observed a few times. V and J are TRBV6-1 and TRBJ1-6; D is possibly TRBD1 (5 bases). V lost 5 bases and J 3 bases, leaving 17 bases between the germline ends. Germline values: CDR1 MNHNS, CDR2 SASEGT. CDR3 length: 17 residues. CDR3 nucleotides: TGTGCCAGCAGTACCGCGTCAGGGATGGACTATAATTCACCCCTCCACTTT. Translated: CASSTASGMDYNSPLHF.

This clonotype showed up many times. The V and J genes are TRBV29-1 and TRBJ1-1; D unclear. V was trimmed by 4 bases and J by 4 bases, leaving 7 bases between them. The CDR3 length is 11 residues. Germline CDR1 and CDR2: SQVTM and ANQGSEA. The CDR3 nucleotides read TGCAGCGTTGGTAGGGCCACTGAAGCTTTCTTT. Translation: CSVGRATEAFF.

The V call is TRBV3-1, the J call TRBJ2-3, with unresolved D. The CDR3 has 16 residues. From germline, CDR1 is LGHDT and CDR2 YNNKEL (reference sequence). Trimming pared 2 bases from V and 0 bases from J, leaving 12 bases between. DNA of the CDR3: TGTGCCAGCAGCCAACGTGGCAGAACTAGCACAGATACGCAGTATTTT. Protein: CASSQRGRTSTDTQYF.

This clonotype was counted at least ten times. The chain employs TRBV12-3 or TRBV12-4 and TRBJ1-1; D is ambiguous. This CDR3 is 12 amino acids long. Trimming cost V 5 bases and J 6 bases, with 10 bases left between them. This chain's CDR3 is CASSPPMAEAFF. In DNA, the CDR3 is TGTGCCAGCAGTCCCCCGATGGCTGAAGCTTTCTTT.

A note on this clonotype: As the CDR3 is not closed by the conserved phenylalanine or tryptophan, this likely results from a read error. The V call is TRBV5-1, the J call TRBJ1-1; possibly TRBD1 for D (5 bases). This CDR3 region has 16 residues. CDR1 is SGHRS, CDR2 YFSETQ, per germline. Trimming pared 4 bases from V and 1 base from J, leaving 17 bases between. CDR3 protein: CASSRTSSRGNTEAFV. The CDR3 nucleotides read TGCGCCAGCAGCCGGACCTCGTCTAGGGGGAACACTGAAGCTTTCGTT.

This chain uses TRBV5-6 with TRBJ2-3; 7 nucleotides agree with TRBD2. Germline CDR1 and CDR2: SGHDT and YYEEEE. Trimming at V came to 4 bases and at J to 5 bases, leaving 10 bases not matched to a gene. This CDR3 comprises 15 residues. CDR3 residues: CASSPSGRGKDTQYF. For the CDR3, the DNA is TGTGCCAGCAGCCCCTCAGGGCGGGGGAAAGATACGCAGTATTTT.

This clonotype was observed at least ten times. This chain uses TRBV12-3 or TRBV12-4 with TRBJ2-3; 10 bases map to TRBD1. The CDR3 sequence is 15 residues long. Trimming took 6 bases from V and 6 from J; bases not matched to a gene: 9. The CDR3 is CASRSLTGGGDTQYF. CDR3 DNA sequence: TGTGCCAGCAGATCGCTGACAGGGGGCGGGGATACGCAGTATTTT.

This chain links TRBV4-2 with TRBJ1-2, with D possibly being TRBD1 (6 bases). Germline CDR1 LGHNA, CDR2 YNFKEQ. The V end lost 0 bases, the J end lost 4 bases, and 9 bases lay between the germline ends. The CDR3 is made up of 14 amino acids. CDR3 bases: TGTGCCAGCAGCCAAGAGCACAGGGCCTATGGCTACACCTTC. Its translation is CASSQEHRAYGYTF.

In this sample, this clonotype turned up a few times. The chain is built from TRBV18 and TRBJ2-1; D is uncertain. V dropped 6 bases and J dropped 0 bases, with 15 bases sitting between them. This CDR3 comprises 16 residues. Per germline, CDR1 KGHSH and CDR2 LQKENI. The CDR3 here is CASSLNSRNSYNEQFF. CDR3 nucleotide sequence: TGTGCCAGCTCGCTCAATAGCCGCAACTCCTACAATGAGCAGTTCTTC. Using reference TRBV18 and TRBJ2-1 for the parts outside the CDR3, the full variable domain is NAGVMQNPRHLVRRRGQEARLRCSPMKGHSHVYWYRQLPEEGLKFMVYLQKENIIDESGMPKERFSAEFPKEGPSILRIQQVVRGDSAAYFCASSLNSRNSYNEQFFGPGTRLTVL.

The genes are TRBV4-1 and TRBJ1-1; weak D call: TRBD1 (5 bases). Per the germline V gene, CDR1 is MGHRA and CDR2 is YSYEKL. This CDR3 has 13 amino acids. V lost 0 bases and J lost 7, with 9 bases in between. CDR3 in DNA: TGCGCCAGCAGCCAAGAGAGGGGCAGTGAAGCTTTCTTT. It translates to CASSQERGSEAFF.

The rearrangement links TRBV19 to TRBJ2-3; 8 nucleotides align to TRBD1. This CDR3 spans 15 amino acids. The V segment lost 11 bases and the J segment 4 bases; nucleotides outside the gene matches: 14. The germline gives CDR1 LNHDA, CDR2 SQIVND (reference sequence). The chain's CDR3 is CASAGQGAWADTQYF. Here the CDR3 DNA reads TGTGCCTCCGCGGGGCAGGGGGCTTGGGCAGATACGCAGTATTTT.

This clonotype showed up many times. This chain joins TRBV5-1 and TRBJ2-1; D is possibly TRBD2 (6 bases). The CDR3 spans 15 residues. CDR1 is SGHRS and CDR2 is YFSETQ in the germline V gene. Trimming pared 4 bases from V and 5 bases from J, leaving 16 bases between. Here the CDR3 reads CASSTTRVLNNEQFF. CDR3 bases: TGCGCCAGCAGCACGACTAGGGTCCTTAACAATGAGCAGTTCTTC.

This clonotype has more than one count but fewer than ten. The V and J genes are TRBV11-2 and TRBJ2-1; D may be TRBD2 (6 bases). The CDR3 is made up of 14 amino acids. Germline CDR1 and CDR2: SGHAT and FQNNGV. Between the trimmed V and J ends, which lost 5 bases and 7 bases, there was a span of 15 bases. The CDR3 coding sequence is TGTGCCAGCAGCCAGACAAGGGCGGGGAATGAGCAGTTCTTC. Translation: CASSQTRAGNEQFF.

The chain links TRBV7-2 to TRBJ2-7; 11 bases align to TRBD2. Germline CDR1 reads SGHTA; CDR2 reads FQGNSA. Trimming cost V 2 bases and J 2 bases; bases outside gene matches: 5. This CDR3 comprises 16 residues. As DNA, the CDR3 is TGTGCCAGCAGCTTACGACTAGCGGGGAAGCCCTACGAGCAGTACTTC. Translation gives CASSLRLAGKPYEQYF.